This T cell receptor beta chain was sequenced for a study of identifying expanded T cells in peripheral blood (dated by TCRdb to the late 2010s). Study-level background: Technical replicates were generated by sequencing separate aliquots of the same genomic DNA pool, and four replicates were compared pairwise.

Reading from cysteine to phenylalanine, the CDR3 counts 15 amino acids. The CDR3 DNA has 45 bases and is translated from base 1. The junction shows trimming of 7 bases on V and 7 bases on J, plus 20 bases between the germline ends. The germline V gene gives CDR1 as MDHEN and CDR2 as SYDVKM. No immune events such as infections were documented for the healthy donors during the collection period. To calibrate time-dependent variance in a beta-binomial model of T-cell clone differential abundance, blood repertoires from healthy donors were used as a training cohort. There were roughly ten healthy donors in the training cohort, of whom 3 were female and 7 were male. The donors were between about 25 and 70 years old, with an average age of approximately 47 years. Whole blood from each healthy donor was obtained from a commercial supplier and was collected at three time points approximately 15 days apart. For immunosequencing, genomic DNA was extracted from whole blood that had not been sorted.

Here is what the overall study found, with its caveats: Across all healthy-donor time intervals, the beta-binomial model significantly lowered both the number of clones called differentially abundant and the false-positive rate. The authors expected that biological variance in healthy repertoires might rise further over much longer intervals, such as months to years. The binomial model flagged about 1.2 differentially abundant clones between technical replicates, compared with roughly 15 over two weeks and 19 to 20 over about four weeks. In all healthy donors, the variance in clone template counts between samples taken approximately 15 days apart rose significantly as total template count increased.

To note about this clone: This receptor's antigen is unknown. Per-nucleotide qualities are absent, and no much larger clonotype sits a single base away.

The immunoSEQ Assay, which uses bias-controlled multiplex PCR amplification of genomic DNA, was used to profile TCRbeta CDR3 regions. The authors' pipeline ran thus. To quantify the absolute abundance of each unique TCRbeta CDR3 region, the sequences were collapsed and filtered. Differential abundance was tested with two models: a binomial (Fisher-equivalent) model and a beta-binomial model that adds time-dependent variance fitted from healthy donors. Clones with fewer than 5 combined templates were excluded, and clones with Benjamini-Hochberg FDR below 0.01 were called differentially abundant. Beta-binomial variance was modeled as a function of total template count across the two samples using the form v = (b*log(k)+a)^2. TCRdb's version of the immuneACCESS table is confined to in-frame rearrangements and falls short of the full clone set. An unresolved V gene accounts for under half of the shortfall where checked; the remainder is of unknown origin. The DNA gave D and trimming, while V, J and clone size come from that table. The sample profile shows tens of thousands of clones; 84% of them were found once. Roughly a fifth of the sample lies in the top ten.

Sequencing was performed on blood. Recombination linked TRBV28 to TRBJ2-1, with TRBD1 tentatively as D gene (6 bases match). This receptor was taken from a person aged 18 to 75 in good health. The nucleotides are TGTGCCAGCAACCCGGGACAAAGAATCCTGAATGAGCAGTTCTTC. It is translated as CASNPGQRILNEQFF.